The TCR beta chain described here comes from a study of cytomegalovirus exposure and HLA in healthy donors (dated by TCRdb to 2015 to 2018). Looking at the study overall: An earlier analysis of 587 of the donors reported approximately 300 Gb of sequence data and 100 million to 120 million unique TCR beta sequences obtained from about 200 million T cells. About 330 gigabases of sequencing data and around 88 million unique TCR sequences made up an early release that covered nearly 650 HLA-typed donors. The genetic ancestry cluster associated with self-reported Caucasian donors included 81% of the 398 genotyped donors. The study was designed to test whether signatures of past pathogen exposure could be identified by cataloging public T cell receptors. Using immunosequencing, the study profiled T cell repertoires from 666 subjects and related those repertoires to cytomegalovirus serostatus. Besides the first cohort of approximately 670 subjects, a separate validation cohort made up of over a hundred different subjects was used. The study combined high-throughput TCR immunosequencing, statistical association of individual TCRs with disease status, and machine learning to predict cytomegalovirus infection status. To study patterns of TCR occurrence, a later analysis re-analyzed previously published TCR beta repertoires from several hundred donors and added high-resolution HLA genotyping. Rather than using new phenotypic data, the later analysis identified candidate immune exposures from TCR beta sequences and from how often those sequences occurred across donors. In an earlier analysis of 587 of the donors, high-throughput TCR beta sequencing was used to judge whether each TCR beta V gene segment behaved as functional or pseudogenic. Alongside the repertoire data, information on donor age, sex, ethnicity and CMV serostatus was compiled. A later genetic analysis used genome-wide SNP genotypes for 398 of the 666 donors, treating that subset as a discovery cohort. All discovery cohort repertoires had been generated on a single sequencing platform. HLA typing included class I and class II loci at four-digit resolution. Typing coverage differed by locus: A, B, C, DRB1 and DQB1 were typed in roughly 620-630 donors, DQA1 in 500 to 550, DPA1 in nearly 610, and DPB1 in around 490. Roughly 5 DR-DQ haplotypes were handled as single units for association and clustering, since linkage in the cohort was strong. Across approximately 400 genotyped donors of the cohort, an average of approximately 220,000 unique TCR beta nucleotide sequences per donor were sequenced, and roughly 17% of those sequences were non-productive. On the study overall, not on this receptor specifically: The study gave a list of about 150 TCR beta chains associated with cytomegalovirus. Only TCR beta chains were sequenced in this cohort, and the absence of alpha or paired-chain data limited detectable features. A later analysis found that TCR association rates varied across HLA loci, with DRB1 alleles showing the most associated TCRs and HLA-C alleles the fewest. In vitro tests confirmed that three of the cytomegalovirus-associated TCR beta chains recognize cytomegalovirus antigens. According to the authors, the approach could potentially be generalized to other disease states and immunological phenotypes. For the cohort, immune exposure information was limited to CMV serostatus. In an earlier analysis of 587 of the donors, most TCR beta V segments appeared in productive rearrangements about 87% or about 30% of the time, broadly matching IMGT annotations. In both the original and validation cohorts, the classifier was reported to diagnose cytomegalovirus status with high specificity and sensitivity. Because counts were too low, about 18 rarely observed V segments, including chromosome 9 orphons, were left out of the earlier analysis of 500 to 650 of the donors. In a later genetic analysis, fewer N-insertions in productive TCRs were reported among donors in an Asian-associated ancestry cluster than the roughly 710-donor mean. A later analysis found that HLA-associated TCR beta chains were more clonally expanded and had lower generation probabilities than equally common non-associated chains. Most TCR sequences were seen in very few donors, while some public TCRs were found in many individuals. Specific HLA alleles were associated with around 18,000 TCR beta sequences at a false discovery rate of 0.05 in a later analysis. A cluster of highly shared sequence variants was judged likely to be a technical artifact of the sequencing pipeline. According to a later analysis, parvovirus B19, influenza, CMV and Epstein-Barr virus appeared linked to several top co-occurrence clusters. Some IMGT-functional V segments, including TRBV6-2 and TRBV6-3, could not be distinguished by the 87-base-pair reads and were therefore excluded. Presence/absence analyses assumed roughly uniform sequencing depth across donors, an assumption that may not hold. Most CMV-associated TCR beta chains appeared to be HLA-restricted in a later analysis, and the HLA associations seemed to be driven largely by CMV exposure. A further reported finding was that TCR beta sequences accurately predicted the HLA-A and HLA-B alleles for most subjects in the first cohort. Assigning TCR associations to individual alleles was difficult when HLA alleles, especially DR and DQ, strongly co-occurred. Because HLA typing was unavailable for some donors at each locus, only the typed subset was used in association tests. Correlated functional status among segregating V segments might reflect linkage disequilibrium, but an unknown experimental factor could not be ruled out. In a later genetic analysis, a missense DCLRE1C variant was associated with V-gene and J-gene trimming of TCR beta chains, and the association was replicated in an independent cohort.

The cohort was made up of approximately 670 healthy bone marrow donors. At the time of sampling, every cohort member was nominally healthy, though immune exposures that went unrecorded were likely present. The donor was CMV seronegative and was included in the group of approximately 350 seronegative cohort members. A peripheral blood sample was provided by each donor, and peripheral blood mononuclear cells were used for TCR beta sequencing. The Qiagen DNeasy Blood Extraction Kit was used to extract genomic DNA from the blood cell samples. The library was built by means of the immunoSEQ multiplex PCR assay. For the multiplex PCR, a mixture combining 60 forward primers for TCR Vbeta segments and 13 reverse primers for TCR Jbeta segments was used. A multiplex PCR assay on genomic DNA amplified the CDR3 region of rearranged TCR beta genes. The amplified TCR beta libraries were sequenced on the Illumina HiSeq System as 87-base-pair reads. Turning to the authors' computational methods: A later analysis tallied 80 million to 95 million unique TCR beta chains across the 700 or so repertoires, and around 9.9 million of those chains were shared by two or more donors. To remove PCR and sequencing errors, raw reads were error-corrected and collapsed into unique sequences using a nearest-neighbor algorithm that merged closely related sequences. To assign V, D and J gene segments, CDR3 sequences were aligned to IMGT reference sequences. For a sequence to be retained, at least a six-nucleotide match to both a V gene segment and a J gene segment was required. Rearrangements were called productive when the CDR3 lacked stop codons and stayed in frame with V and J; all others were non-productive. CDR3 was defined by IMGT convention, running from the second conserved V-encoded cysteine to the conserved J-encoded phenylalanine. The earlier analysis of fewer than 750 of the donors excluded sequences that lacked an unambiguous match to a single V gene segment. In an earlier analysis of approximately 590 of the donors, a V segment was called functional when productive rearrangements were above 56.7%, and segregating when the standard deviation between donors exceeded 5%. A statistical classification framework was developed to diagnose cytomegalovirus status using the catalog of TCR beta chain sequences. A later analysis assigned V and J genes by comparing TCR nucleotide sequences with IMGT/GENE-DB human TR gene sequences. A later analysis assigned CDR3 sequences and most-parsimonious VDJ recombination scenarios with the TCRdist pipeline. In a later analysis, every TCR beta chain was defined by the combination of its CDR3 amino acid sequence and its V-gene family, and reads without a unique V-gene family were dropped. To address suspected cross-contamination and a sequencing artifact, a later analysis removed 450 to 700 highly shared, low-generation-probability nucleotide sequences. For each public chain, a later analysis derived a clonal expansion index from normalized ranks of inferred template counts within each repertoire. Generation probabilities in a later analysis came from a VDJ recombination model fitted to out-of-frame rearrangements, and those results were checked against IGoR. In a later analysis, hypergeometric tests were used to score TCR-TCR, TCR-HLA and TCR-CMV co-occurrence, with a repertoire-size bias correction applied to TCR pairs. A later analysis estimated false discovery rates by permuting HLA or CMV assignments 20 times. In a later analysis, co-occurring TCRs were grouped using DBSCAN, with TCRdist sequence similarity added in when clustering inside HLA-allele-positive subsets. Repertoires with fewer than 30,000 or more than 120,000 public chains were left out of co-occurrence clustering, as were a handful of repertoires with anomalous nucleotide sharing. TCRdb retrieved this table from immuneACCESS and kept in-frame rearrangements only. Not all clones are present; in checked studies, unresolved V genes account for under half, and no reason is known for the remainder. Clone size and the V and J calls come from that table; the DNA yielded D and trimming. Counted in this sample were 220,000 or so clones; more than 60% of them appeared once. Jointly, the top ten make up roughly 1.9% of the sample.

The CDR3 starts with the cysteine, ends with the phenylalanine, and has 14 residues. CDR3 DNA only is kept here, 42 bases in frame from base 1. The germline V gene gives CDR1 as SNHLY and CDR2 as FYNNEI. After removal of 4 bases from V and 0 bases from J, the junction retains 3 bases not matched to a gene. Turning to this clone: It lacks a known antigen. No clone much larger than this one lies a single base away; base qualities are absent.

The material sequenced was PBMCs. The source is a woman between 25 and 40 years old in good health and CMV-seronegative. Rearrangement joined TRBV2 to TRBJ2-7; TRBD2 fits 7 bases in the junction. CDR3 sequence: CASSVGGSSYEQYF. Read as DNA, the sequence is TGTGCCAGCAGTGTTGGCGGGAGCTCCTACGAGCAGTACTTC.